This T cell receptor (beta chain) emerged from a study of shared clonotypes between healthy human individuals. CD45RA-negative memory and CD45RA+ naive subsets were split from the CD4+ cells. An even split of each subset's genomic DNA across several immunoSEQ plates was performed. This table comes from immunoSEQ multiplex PCR, and its TCRdb copy is limited to in-frame clones, with some not included. Among 2 million to 2.5 million clones listed, just under 95% were seen once. Details on this clone: The antigen remains undetermined.

Whole-study findings and limits: Enrolling few donors narrowed the genetic and exposure-history diversity that was represented. In a handful of donors, around 5.5% of naive CD4 clonotypes appeared in common.

Per germline, CDR1 SNHLY and CDR2 FYNNEI. The CDR3 is 16 amino acids. The V and J ends lost 4 bases and 5 bases respectively, with 18 bases between them. Specimen: naive CD4+ T cells from PBMCs. As to subset: CD45RA+ positively selected. The rearrangement links TRBV2 to TRBJ2-1; tentatively, D is TRBD2 (6 bases). The receptor comes from a man younger than 35 in good health. Some clones in this sample may be carry-over from other donors' samples. This chain's CDR3 is CASSVFGTEINNEQFF. The CDR3 nucleotides read TGTGCCAGCAGTGTCTTTGGGACTGAGATTAACAATGAGCAGTTCTTC.